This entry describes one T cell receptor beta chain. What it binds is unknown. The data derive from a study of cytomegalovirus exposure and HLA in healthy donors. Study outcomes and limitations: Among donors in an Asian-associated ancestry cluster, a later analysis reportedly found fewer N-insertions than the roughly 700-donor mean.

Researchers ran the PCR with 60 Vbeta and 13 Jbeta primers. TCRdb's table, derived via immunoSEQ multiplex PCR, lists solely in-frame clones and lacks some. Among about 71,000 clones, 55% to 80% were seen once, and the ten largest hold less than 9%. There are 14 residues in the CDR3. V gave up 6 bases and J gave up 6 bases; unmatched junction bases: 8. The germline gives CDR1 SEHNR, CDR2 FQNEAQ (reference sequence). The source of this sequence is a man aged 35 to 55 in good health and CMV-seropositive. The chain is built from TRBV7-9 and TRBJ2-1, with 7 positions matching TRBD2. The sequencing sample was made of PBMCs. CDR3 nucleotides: TGTGCCAGCAGGTCTAGCGGAGTCGGCAATGAGCAGTTCTTC. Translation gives CASRSSGVGNEQFF.